The source of this T cell receptor (beta chain) is a study of persistence of HIV-infected CD4 T cells. This clone was found a few times. No antigen is known for it. Cells were stimulated with overlapping HIV-1 Gag 15-mer peptides. Memory cells lacking CD40L and CD69 with high CD45RO were sorted. V lost 4 bases, J lost 2 bases, and 17 bases lay in between. CDR1 is SGDLS, CDR2 YYNGEE, per germline. The length of the CDR3 is 16 residues. The immunoSEQ assay was version 4, run in survey mode. Clones were sequenced by immunoSEQ multiplex PCR, and TCRdb holds only the in-frame ones, with some missing. The data show approximately 35,000 clones, more than 75% seen once.

This TCR was sampled from an adult with HIV. The donor label of this sample is uncertain. Here the sequenced sample was cultured CD4+ T cells from PBMCs, taken from a patient who received antiretroviral therapy. The chain recombines TRBV9 with TRBJ2-3, with TRBD2 as a possible D gene (7 bases). This CDR3 reads CASSIRGGYSTDTQYF. The CDR3 nucleotides read TGTGCCAGCAGCATAAGGGGGGGTTACTCCACAGATACGCAGTATTTT. Filled out from reference TRBV9 and TRBJ2-3, the complete variable domain reads DSGVTQTPKHLITATGQRVTLRCSPRSGDLSVYWYQQSLDQGLQFLIQYYNGEERAKGNILERFSAQQFPDLHSELNLSSLELGDSALYFCASSIRGGYSTDTQYFGPGTRLTVL.